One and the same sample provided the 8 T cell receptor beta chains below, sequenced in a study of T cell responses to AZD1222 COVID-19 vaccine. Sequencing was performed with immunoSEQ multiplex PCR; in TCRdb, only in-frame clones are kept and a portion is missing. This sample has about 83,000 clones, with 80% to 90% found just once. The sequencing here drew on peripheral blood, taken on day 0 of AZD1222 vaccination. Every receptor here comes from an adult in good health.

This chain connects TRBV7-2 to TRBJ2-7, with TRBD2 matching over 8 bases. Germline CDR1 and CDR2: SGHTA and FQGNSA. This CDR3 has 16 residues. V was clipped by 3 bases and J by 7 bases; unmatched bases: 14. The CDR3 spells CASSFNSGNGFYEQYF. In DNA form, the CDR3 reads TGTGCCAGCAGCTTTAATAGCGGGAATGGCTTTTATGAGCAGTACTTC.

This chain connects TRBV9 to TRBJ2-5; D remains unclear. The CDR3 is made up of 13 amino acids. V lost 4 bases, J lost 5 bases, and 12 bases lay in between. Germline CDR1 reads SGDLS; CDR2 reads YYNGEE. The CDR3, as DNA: TGTGCCAGCAGCCGGGCGTGGGGTGAGACCCAGTACTTC. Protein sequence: CASSRAWGETQYF.

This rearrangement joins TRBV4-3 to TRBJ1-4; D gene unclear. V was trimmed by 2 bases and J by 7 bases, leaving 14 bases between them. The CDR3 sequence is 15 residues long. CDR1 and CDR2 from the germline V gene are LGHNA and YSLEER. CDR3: CASSQRWEEGEKLFF. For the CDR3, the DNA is TGCGCCAGCAGCCAAAGGTGGGAGGAGGGTGAAAAACTGTTTTTT.

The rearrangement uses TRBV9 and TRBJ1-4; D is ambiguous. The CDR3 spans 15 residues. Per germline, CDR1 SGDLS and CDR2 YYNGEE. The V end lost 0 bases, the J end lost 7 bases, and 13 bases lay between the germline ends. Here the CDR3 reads CASSVGFQEGEKLFF. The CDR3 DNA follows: TGTGCCAGCAGCGTAGGGTTCCAGGAGGGTGAAAAACTGTTTTTT. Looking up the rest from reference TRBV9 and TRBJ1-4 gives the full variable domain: DSGVTQTPKHLITATGQRVTLRCSPRSGDLSVYWYQQSLDQGLQFLIQYYNGEERAKGNILERFSAQQFPDLHSELNLSSLELGDSALYFCASSVGFQEGEKLFFGSGTQLSVL.

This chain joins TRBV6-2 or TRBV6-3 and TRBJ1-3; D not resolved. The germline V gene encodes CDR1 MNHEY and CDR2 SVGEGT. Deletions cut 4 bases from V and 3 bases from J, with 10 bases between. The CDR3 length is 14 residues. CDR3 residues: CASSLPDNGNTIYF. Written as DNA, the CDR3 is TGTGCCAGCAGTTTGCCTGATAATGGAAACACCATATATTTT.

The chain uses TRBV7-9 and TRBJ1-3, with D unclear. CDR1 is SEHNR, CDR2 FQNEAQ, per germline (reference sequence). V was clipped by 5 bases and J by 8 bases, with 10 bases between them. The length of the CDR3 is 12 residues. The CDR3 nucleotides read TGTGCCAGCAGCCTGGGTGAGGACACCATATATTTT. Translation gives CASSLGEDTIYF. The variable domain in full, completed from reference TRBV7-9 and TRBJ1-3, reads DTGVSQNPRHKITKRGQNVTFRCDPISEHNRLYWYRQTLGQGPEFLTYFQNEAQLEKSRLLSDRFSAERPKGSFSTLEIQRTEQGDSAMYLCASSLGEDTIYFGEGSWLTVV.

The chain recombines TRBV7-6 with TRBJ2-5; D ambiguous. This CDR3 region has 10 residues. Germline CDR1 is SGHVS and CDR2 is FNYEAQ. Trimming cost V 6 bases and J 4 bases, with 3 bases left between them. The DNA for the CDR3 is TGTGCCAGCAGACGAGAGACCCAGTACTTC. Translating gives CASRRETQYF.

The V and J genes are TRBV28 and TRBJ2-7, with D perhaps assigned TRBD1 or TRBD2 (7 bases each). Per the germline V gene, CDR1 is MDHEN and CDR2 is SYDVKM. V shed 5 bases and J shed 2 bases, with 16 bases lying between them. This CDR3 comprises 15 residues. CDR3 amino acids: CASSPRGRGPYEQYF. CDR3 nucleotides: TGTGCCAGCAGTCCTCGGGGGAGGGGGCCCTACGAGCAGTACTTC. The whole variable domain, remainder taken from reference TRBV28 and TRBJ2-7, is DVKVTQSSRYLVKRTGEKVFLECVQDMDHENMFWYRQDPGLGLRLIYFSYDVKMKEKGDIPEGYSVSREKKERFSLILESASTNQTSMYLCASSPRGRGPYEQYFGPGTRLTVT.